This T cell receptor (beta chain) is drawn from a study of cytomegalovirus exposure and HLA in healthy donors. Vbeta (60) and Jbeta (13) primers were used in the PCR. TCRdb keeps only in-frame clones here, not all; method: immunoSEQ multiplex PCR. The data contain over 150,000 clones, roughly 72% of them singletons. Germline CDR1 and CDR2: MDHEN and SYDVKM. After removal of 5 bases from V and 1 base from J, the junction contained 7 bases not matched to a gene. The CDR3 runs to 16 residues. The specimen was PBMCs. This chain uses TRBV28 with TRBJ1-1, with 10 bases fitting TRBD1. The receptor's source is a man aged 25 to 40 in good health and CMV-seronegative. CDR3 residues: CASSGRDRGQNTEAFF. CDR3 nucleotide sequence: TGTGCCAGCAGTGGCCGGGACAGGGGACAGAACACTGAAGCTTTCTTT.